The next 19 T cell receptor beta chains were all read from a single sample in a study of blood T cell repertoires in COVID-19. Libraries were prepared by immunoSEQ multiplex PCR; TCRdb keeps only in-frame clonotypes and omits some of them. In the table there are roughly 150,000 clones, just under 80% of which are singletons. Sequences were obtained from peripheral blood. These receptors originate from a woman over 75 with acute or convalescent COVID-19.

J is TRBJ1-6 and V is TRBV6-6; D unresolved. Looked up from germline, CDR1 is MNHNY and CDR2 is SVGAGI (reference sequence). V dropped 5 bases and J dropped 0 bases, with 14 bases sitting between them. This CDR3 is built from 17 residues. The CDR3 spells CASSPQLASSYNSPLHF. CDR3 bases: TGTGCCAGCAGTCCTCAATTGGCTAGCTCCTATAATTCACCCCTCCACTTT.

In nucleotides, the CDR3 is TGTGCCAGCAGCTTAGCCCGGGGTACGCAACTGTTTTTT. Encoded protein: CASSLARGTQLFF. The chain couples TRBV7-2 to TRBJ1-4; D unresolved. The V end lost 0 bases, the J end lost 12 bases, and 11 bases lay between the germline ends. Germline values: CDR1 SGHTA, CDR2 FQGNSA. The CDR3 runs to 13 residues.

The chain recombines TRBV11-2 with TRBJ1-2; D uncertain. This CDR3 comprises 14 residues. The V end was cut by 2 bases, the J end by 2 bases, with 9 bases between. Germline values: CDR1 SGHAT, CDR2 FQNNGV. This chain's CDR3 is CASSLSLANYGYTF. The CDR3 DNA sequence: TGTGCCAGCAGCTTAAGCTTAGCCAACTATGGCTACACCTTC.

This clone was detected many times. This chain links TRBV15 with TRBJ2-7; TRBD1 aligns across 9 bases. Losses at the gene ends were 1 base for V and 6 bases for J; bases not matched to a gene: 7. The CDR3 consists of 15 residues. Per the germline V gene, CDR1 is LNHNV and CDR2 is YYDKDF (reference sequence). DNA of the CDR3: TGTGCCACCAGCAGAGTTCGGACAGGGGCTAGCGAGCAGTACTTC. It is translated as CATSRVRTGASEQYF.

This clone was observed a few times. The genes are TRBV19 and TRBJ2-3; tentative D call: TRBD2 (5 bases). The CDR3 has 13 residues. Germline CDR1 and CDR2: LNHDA and SQIVND (reference sequence). The ends were cut back, 6 bases at V and 3 bases at J, with 10 bases in the middle. The CDR3 DNA reads as TGTGCCAGTAGCTCTGGCGGGACAGATACGCAGTATTTT. Residues: CASSSGGTDTQYF.

The V call is TRBV5-1, the J call TRBJ1-3; D ambiguous. Trimming cost V 4 bases and J 3 bases, with 11 bases left between them. This CDR3 region has 14 residues. From germline, CDR1 is SGHRS and CDR2 YFSETQ. Written as DNA, the CDR3 is TGCGCCAGCAGCCCCGACTTGAGTGGAAACACCATATATTTT. Amino acids: CASSPDLSGNTIYF.

The chain joins TRBV27 to TRBJ1-4, with D perhaps matching TRBD1 (5 bases). The CDR3 is made up of 14 amino acids. V lost 1 base and J 6 bases, leaving 9 bases between the germline ends. Germline CDR1 is MNHEY and CDR2 is SMNVEV (reference sequence). CDR3 residues: CASSLLGGDEKLFF. In nucleotides, the CDR3 is TGTGCCAGCAGTTTATTGGGGGGTGATGAAAAACTGTTTTTT.

The chain combines TRBV7-2 with TRBJ2-7, with 10 bases matching TRBD2. With 5 bases clipped from V and 1 base from J, the junction kept 5 bases outside the gene matches. Germline V gene sequence: CDR1 SGHTA, CDR2 FQGNSA. This CDR3 is 15 amino acids long. The DNA for the CDR3 is TGTGCCAGCAGCCCATCTAGCGGGAGATCCTACGAGCAGTACTTC. Translated: CASSPSSGRSYEQYF.

This chain links TRBV11-2 with TRBJ2-7, with 9 bases lining up with TRBD1. Trimming took 4 bases from V and 5 from J; bases not matched to a gene: 15. The CDR3 runs 17 residues. The germline V gene encodes CDR1 SGHAT and CDR2 FQNNGV. The CDR3 loop reads CASSSRGSGTGSNEQYF. DNA of the CDR3: TGTGCCAGCAGCTCCCGAGGGTCCGGGACAGGGAGTAACGAGCAGTACTTC. The variable domain in full, completed from reference TRBV11-2 and TRBJ2-7, reads EAGVAQSPRYKIIEKRQSVAFWCNPISGHATLYWYQQILGQGPKLLIQFQNNGVVDDSQLPKDRFSAERLKGVDSTLKIQPAKLEDSAVYLCASSSRGSGTGSNEQYFGPGTRLTVT.

As concerns this clone: Other DNA sequences from this sample encode an identical CDR3 as well. V and J are TRBV28 and TRBJ1-3; TRBD1 agrees at 7 bases. Germline values: CDR1 MDHEN, CDR2 SYDVKM. Trimming removed 6 bases from V and 2 bases from J; junction bases left unmatched: 4. This CDR3 spans 14 amino acids. CDR3 residues: CASSLDRAGNTIYF. CDR3 nucleotide sequence: TGTGCCAGCAGCCTAGACAGGGCTGGAAACACCATATATTTT. Full variable domain (missing parts from reference TRBV28 and TRBJ1-3): DVKVTQSSRYLVKRTGEKVFLECVQDMDHENMFWYRQDPGLGLRLIYFSYDVKMKEKGDIPEGYSVSREKKERFSLILESASTNQTSMYLCASSLDRAGNTIYFGEGSWLTVV.

There are a few counts of this clone. The genes are TRBV5-1 and TRBJ1-1, with TRBD1 identical over 8 bases. This CDR3 is 14 amino acids long. Germline CDR1 reads SGHRS; CDR2 reads YFSETQ. Unmatched junction bases numbered 7, after V lost 4 bases and J lost 5 bases. This CDR3 is CASSALRGQTEAFF. The CDR3 DNA reads TGCGCCAGCAGCGCCCTCAGGGGGCAGACTGAAGCTTTCTTT.

The chain joins TRBV11-2 to TRBJ2-1; 16 bases agree with TRBD2. The CDR3 totals 17 residues. Germline V gene data show CDR1 as SGHAT and CDR2 as FQNNGV. V was clipped by 1 base and J by 9 bases; unmatched bases: 6. The CDR3: CASSLGGTSGGAGEQFF. CDR3 nucleotides: TGTGCCAGCAGCTTAGGCGGGACTAGCGGGGGGGCAGGTGAGCAGTTCTTC.

By proportion, this clone is medium-sized. The chain joins TRBV21-1 to TRBJ2-3; TRBD2, the table's D call, was not compared with the DNA. TRBV21-1 corresponds to a pseudogene. The length of the CDR3 is 17 residues. In DNA form, the CDR3 reads TGTGCCAGCAGCAAAGGCGGGGGCGCCTGTGGCACAGATACGCAGTATTTT. As protein: CASSKGGGACGTDTQYF.

The chain joins TRBV6-5 to TRBJ2-7, with 9 nucleotides matching TRBD1. The germline V gene encodes CDR1 MNHEY and CDR2 SVGAGI. The CDR3 totals 15 residues. The ends lost 4 bases at V and 3 bases at J; junction bases unmatched: 7. CDR3 amino acids: CASSSPGQGLYEQYF. The CDR3 coding sequence is TGTGCCAGCAGTTCACCGGGACAGGGTCTCTACGAGCAGTACTTC.

The genes are TRBV7-8 and TRBJ2-5, with D tentatively TRBD1 (6 bases). The CDR3 length is 13 residues. V was pared by 5 bases and J by 3 bases, with 10 bases between. CDR1 SGHVS and CDR2 FQNEAQ come from the germline V gene. The CDR3, as DNA: TGTGCCAGCAGCACAGACAGGAAAGAGACCCAGTACTTC. Translating it yields CASSTDRKETQYF.

The rearrangement links TRBV7-3 to TRBJ1-3, with D tentatively TRBD1 (5 bases). Between the trimmed V and J ends, which lost 5 bases and 4 bases, there was a span of 18 bases. The CDR3 runs to 16 residues. Germline values: CDR1 SGHTA, CDR2 FQGTGA. The CDR3 reads CASSPTGRGSGNTIYF. The CDR3, as DNA: TGTGCCAGCAGCCCGACTGGTAGGGGCTCAGGAAACACCATATATTTT.

The chain joins TRBV2 to TRBJ2-1; TRBD1 might be the D (5 bases). The CDR3 runs to 15 residues. Deletions cut 5 bases from V and 0 bases from J, with 11 bases between. CDR1 SNHLY and CDR2 FYNNEI come from the germline V gene. In nucleotides, the CDR3 is TGTGCCAGCAGTTCGGACAAGAGCTCCTACAATGAGCAGTTCTTC. It encodes CASSSDKSSYNEQFF.

CDR3 amino acids: CASIIGDLDTQYF. DNA for the CDR3: TGTGCCAGCATCATAGGGGACTTAGATACGCAGTATTTT. The J gene is TRBJ2-3, the V gene TRBV12-3 or TRBV12-4; maybe TRBD2 (6 bases). This CDR3 region has 13 residues. Deletions cut 7 bases from V and 5 bases from J, with 13 bases between.

This clone turned up a few times. The DNA of the CDR3 is TGTGCCAGCAGCCCCGGTTATGGAGATGAGGGCTACACCTTC. Encoded protein: CASSPGYGDEGYTF. The rearrangement uses TRBV7-9 and TRBJ1-2, with D uncertain. The germline gives CDR1 SEHNR, CDR2 FQNEAQ (reference sequence). Trimming left V 5 bases short and J 8 bases short, with 18 bases between. The CDR3 length is 14 residues.